The 11 T cell receptor beta chains below come from one sample, sequenced in a study of shared T cell receptors in the human thymus. Only in-frame clones appear in the TCRdb table, and some are missing; sequencing was by immunoSEQ multiplex PCR. The sample includes 630,000 or so clones, more than 75% of them seen just once. This sample also belongs to another study, concerning human thymus T cells.

The sample taken for sequencing was thymocytes. The receptor set was obtained from a boy less than two years old with a congenital heart defect.

In DNA, the CDR3 is TGTGCCAGCAGCTTAGGGGCAGGGGTGAACACTGAAGCTTTCTTT. Translation: CASSLGAGVNTEAFF. The V gene is TRBV5-4, the J gene TRBJ1-1; a weak D match, TRBD1 (6 bases). Germline CDR1 and CDR2: SGHNT and YYREEE (reference sequence). The CDR3 loop spans 15 amino acids. V was pared by 2 bases and J by 0 bases, with 11 bases between.

This chain uses TRBV30 with TRBJ2-5, with 9 bases that match TRBD1. V trimming: 3 bases; J trimming: 6 bases; junction bases outside the gene matches: 8. Germline CDR1 reads GTSNPN; CDR2 reads SVGIG (reference sequence). This CDR3 is 14 amino acids long. Here the CDR3 reads CAWRGGQGMKTQYF. CDR3 DNA sequence: TGTGCCTGGAGGGGGGGACAGGGTATGAAGACCCAGTACTTC.

The V and J genes are TRBV4-3 and TRBJ2-1; D possibly corresponds to TRBD2 (5 bases). The CDR3 is 15 amino acids. The ends were cut back, 0 bases at V and 4 bases at J, with 10 bases in the middle. CDR1 and CDR2 from the germline V gene are LGHNA and YSLEER. CDR3 coding DNA: TGCGCCAGCAGCCAAGATCGCAGGAGGTACAATGAGCAGTTCTTC. This codes for CASSQDRRRYNEQFF.

The V call is TRBV15, the J call TRBJ2-5, with 9 bases lining up with TRBD1. The CDR3 sequence is 16 residues long. V dropped 4 bases and J dropped 4; count of bases not matched to a gene: 10. Germline assignment: CDR1 LNHNV and CDR2 YYDKDF (reference sequence). DNA for the CDR3: TGTGCCACCAGCATCCGGGACAGGGTTCCGGGAGAGACCCAGTACTTC. This codes for CATSIRDRVPGETQYF. The whole variable domain, remainder taken from reference TRBV15 and TRBJ2-5, is DAMVIQNPRYQVTQFGKPVTLSCSQTLNHNVMYWYQQKSSQAPKLLFHYYDKDFNNEADTPDNFQSRRPNTSFCFLDIRSPGLGDTAMYLCATSIRDRVPGETQYFGPGTRLLVL.

The gene calls are TRBV30 and TRBJ2-7; D unresolved. Trimming left V 6 bases short and J 3 bases short, with 18 bases between. CDR3 size: 14 residues. The germline V gene encodes CDR1 GTSNPN and CDR2 SVGIG (reference sequence). The CDR3 bases are TGTGCCTGTCGCCTGCGGCCCCACGACTACGAGCAGTACTTC. It specifies CACRLRPHDYEQYF.

V usage is TRBV27 and J usage is TRBJ2-7; 8 bases align to TRBD1. With V trimmed by 5 bases and J by 6 bases, 9 bases remained unmatched. The CDR3 has 14 amino acids. Germline V gives CDR1 MNHEY, CDR2 SMNVEV (reference sequence). This CDR3 is CASSNRTGKAEQYF. CDR3 nucleotides: TGTGCCAGCAGTAACAGGACAGGGAAGGCCGAGCAGTACTTC.

The chain carries TRBV14 and TRBJ2-1; 7 nucleotides align to TRBD2. There are 14 residues in the CDR3. With V trimmed by 1 base and J by 8 bases, 5 bases remained unmatched. Per the germline V gene, CDR1 is SGHDN and CDR2 is FVKESK. The CDR3 is CASSQGPGRDEQFF. CDR3 nucleotides: TGTGCCAGCAGCCAAGGACCAGGGAGGGATGAGCAGTTCTTC.

V is TRBV27 and J is TRBJ2-1; 8 bases match TRBD2. Germline CDR1 and CDR2: MNHEY and SMNVEV (reference sequence). V was pared by 3 bases and J by 8 bases, with 9 bases of the junction left unmatched. The CDR3 has 15 amino acids. CDR3 protein: CASSLAGGRSHEQFF. The CDR3 DNA reads TGTGCCAGCAGTTTGGCGGGGGGAAGGTCCCATGAGCAGTTCTTC.

The rearrangement joins TRBV15 to TRBJ1-1; D call uncertain. V gave up 0 bases and J gave up 1 base, with 9 bases separating them. The length of the CDR3 is 15 residues. Germline CDR1 reads LNHNV; CDR2 reads YYDKDF (reference sequence). The CDR3 DNA is TGTGCCACCAGCAGAGAACGAGTGCAGAACACTGAAGCTTTCTTT. It yields the protein CATSRERVQNTEAFF.

J is TRBJ1-4 and V is TRBV4-1, with unresolved D. Germline-derived CDR1 and CDR2 are MGHRA and YSYEKL. CDR3 length equals 21 residues. The germline V and J ends were trimmed by 0 bases and 5 bases, with 28 bases remaining between them. CDR3 bases: TGCGCCAGCAGCCAAGATCTAGGGCAGGACTTAAGAATGGGCTCAAATGAAAAACTGTTTTTT. As protein: CASSQDLGQDLRMGSNEKLFF.

The rearrangement uses TRBV10-3 and TRBJ1-2; 7 bases align to TRBD1. Unmatched junction bases numbered 13, after V lost 5 bases and J lost 4 bases. The CDR3 loop spans 16 amino acids. Germline V CDR1 and CDR2: ENHRY, SYGVKD. The CDR3 DNA reads TGTGCCATCAGTAAAAAAATCGGGACAGTTTTCTATGGCTACACCTTC. It codes for CAISKKIGTVFYGYTF.